The 19 T cell receptor beta chains listed next were all sequenced from one sample in a study of T-cell memory formation after mild COVID-19. TCRdb recomputed calls from the 5' RACE reads with MiXCR, one row per CDR3 protein. The repertoire holds about 180,000 distinct CDR3 sequences, with about a sixth as singletons. Source material: PBMCs or a T cell subset sorted from them (not recorded which). These receptors were collected from an adult woman who had mild COVID-19 (a few samples of this study predate the infection). Cell type and time point are not known.

The rearrangement joins TRBV5-6 to TRBJ2-7; 9 nucleotides match TRBD1. From germline, CDR1 is SGHDT and CDR2 YYEEEE. J gave up 6 bases and V 4 bases, and 5 bases lay outside the gene matches. The CDR3 spans 13 residues. For the CDR3, the DNA is TGTGCCAGCAGCCGGGACAGGGAGGCCGAGCAGTACTTC. Protein product: CASSRDREAEQYF.

The chain joins TRBV6-5 to TRBJ2-1; D tentatively reads TRBD1 or TRBD2 (5 bases each). The CDR3 contains 16 residues. Germline CDR1 reads MNHEY; CDR2 reads SVGAGI. The germline V and J ends were trimmed by 6 bases and 8 bases, with 23 bases remaining between them. For the CDR3, the DNA is TGTGCCAGCAGGTTTGGAATCTCGCAGACGGGGCATGAGCAGTTCTTC. This codes for CASRFGISQTGHEQFF.

This chain uses TRBV7-2 with TRBJ2-2, with 12 bases that match TRBD2. The CDR3 contains 16 residues. The germline V gene encodes CDR1 SGHTA and CDR2 FQGNSA. J was trimmed by 4 bases and V by 3 bases; bases with no gene match: 3. In DNA, the CDR3 is TGTGCCAGCAGCTTGCTAGCGGGGGGGCCCACCGGGGAGCTGTTTTTT. It encodes CASSLLAGGPTGELFF.

This clonotype was observed a few times. CDR3 DNA sequence: TGTGCCAGCAGCTTGGAGCCGGGGGATGAAGCTTTCTTT. Translated, it gives CASSLEPGDEAFF. The chain employs TRBV5-4 and TRBJ1-1, with D possibly TRBD1 on 5 matching bases. The germline CDR1 and CDR2 sequences are SGHNT and YYREEE (reference sequence). V shed 0 bases and J shed 7 bases, with 10 bases lying between them. The CDR3 is 13 residues long.

The chain combines TRBV24-1 with TRBJ2-1, with D uncertain. This CDR3 spans 11 amino acids. V was shortened by 9 bases and J by 5 bases, with 7 bases between the two germline ends. The germline gives CDR1 KGHDR, CDR2 SFDVKD. The CDR3 sequence is CATLRNNEQFF. CDR3 sequence (DNA): TGTGCCACCCTTCGGAACAATGAGCAGTTCTTC.

This chain uses TRBV7-9 with TRBJ1-4; no clear D gene. There are 12 residues in the CDR3. Germline V gives CDR1 SEHNR, CDR2 FQNEAQ (reference sequence). Deletions cut 5 bases from V and 4 bases from J, with 5 bases between. The CDR3 coding sequence is TGTGCCAGCAGCATCAGTAATGAAAAACTGTTTTTT. It yields the protein CASSISNEKLFF.

This rearrangement joins TRBV7-2 to TRBJ2-1; D is possibly TRBD1 or TRBD2 (6 bases each). The length of the CDR3 is 18 residues. V dropped 3 bases and J dropped 7 bases, with 25 bases sitting between them. Germline CDR1 is SGHTA and CDR2 is FQGNSA. DNA of the CDR3: TGTGCCAGCAGCTTCCCTAGGGGGGCGGGCCTAAAGGGGAATGAGCAGTTCTTC. It specifies CASSFPRGAGLKGNEQFF.

The chain joins TRBV6-5 to TRBJ2-1; 13 bases align to TRBD2. The trim removed 1 base at V and 8 bases at J, leaving 5 bases unmatched. In germline, CDR1 is MNHEY, CDR2 SVGAGI. The CDR3 runs to 16 residues. This chain's CDR3 is CASSYYGTSGTDEQFF. CDR3 nucleotides: TGTGCCAGCAGTTACTACGGGACTAGCGGGACGGATGAGCAGTTCTTC.

The chain joins TRBV20-1 to TRBJ2-7, with D uncertain. Trimming removed 0 bases at V and 4 bases at J, with 10 bases between. The germline V gene encodes CDR1 DFQATT and CDR2 SNEGSKA (reference sequence). The CDR3 spans 13 residues. The chain's CDR3 is CSAREKFGYEQYF. Written as DNA, the CDR3 is TGCAGTGCTAGAGAGAAATTTGGATACGAGCAGTACTTC.

The chain recombines TRBV5-1 with TRBJ2-7; no clear D gene. Trimming removed 1 base from V and 2 bases from J, with 13 bases in between. Germline CDR1 and CDR2: SGHRS and YFSETQ. This CDR3 is 15 amino acids long. In DNA, the CDR3 is TGCGCCAGCAGCTTGAGTGACCCCGCTGCCTACGAGCAGTACTTC. Its translation is CASSLSDPAAYEQYF.

The genes are TRBV12-3 or TRBV12-4 and TRBJ1-1, with D unclear. V was trimmed by 5 bases and J by 4 bases, leaving 14 bases between them. The CDR3 loop spans 14 amino acids. For the CDR3, the DNA is TGTGCCAGCAGTCCTCGGCTGGGAGTCACTGAAGCTTTCTTT. This translates into CASSPRLGVTEAFF.

The chain uses TRBV6-5 and TRBJ1-6; 9 positions agree with TRBD1. The CDR3 sequence is 14 residues long. V lost 5 bases to trimming and J lost 8 bases; unmatched junction nucleotides: 4. Germline assignment: CDR1 MNHEY and CDR2 SVGAGI. CDR3 in DNA: TGTGCCAGCAGTCGTACAGGGGGCCATTCACCCCTCCACTTT. Protein sequence: CASSRTGGHSPLHF.

The V call is TRBV7-8, the J call TRBJ2-7; 8 nucleotides match TRBD2. The length of the CDR3 is 16 residues. Looked up from germline, CDR1 is SGHVS and CDR2 is FQNEAQ. V was pared by 7 bases and J by 4 bases, with 15 bases of the junction left unmatched. CDR3 loop: CASTRSASGSSYEQYF. The DNA of the CDR3 is TGTGCCAGCACCCGGTCGGCCAGCGGGAGTAGTTACGAGCAGTACTTC.

Only a few counts were recorded for this clonotype. The gene calls are TRBV14 and TRBJ2-6; D is ambiguous. The CDR3 has 15 residues. Trimming removed 5 bases at V and 0 bases at J, with 8 bases between. Germline CDR1 and CDR2: SGHDN and FVKESK. The CDR3 bases are TGTGCCAGCAGCAGAACGAACTCTGGGGCCAACGTCCTGACTTTC. It is translated as CASSRTNSGANVLTF.

The V and J genes are TRBV6-5 and TRBJ2-7, with 9 bases identical to TRBD1. Germline CDR1 and CDR2: MNHEY and SVGAGI. CDR3 length: 15 residues. The junction had 14 bases not matched to a gene; V was cut back by 5 bases and J by 9 bases. CDR3 nucleotide sequence: TGTGCCAGCAGTCCCTCTAACCGGGACAGGGTCGGGCAGTACTTC. It is translated as CASSPSNRDRVGQYF.

This chain uses TRBV12-3 or TRBV12-4 with TRBJ1-1; no clear D. Trimming removed 3 bases at V and 4 bases at J, with 9 bases between. There are 13 residues in the CDR3. The CDR3 bases are TGTGCCAGCAGTTTGTTGGGGTCCACTGAAGCTTTCTTT. This codes for CASSLLGSTEAFF.

The chain joins TRBV4-2 to TRBJ2-5, with 9 bases lining up with TRBD2. This CDR3 region has 16 residues. Germline V gene sequence: CDR1 LGHNA, CDR2 YNFKEQ. The V gene end was trimmed by 1 base and the J gene end by 5 bases; junction bases not matched to a gene: 8. CDR3 residues: CASSQVSSGTGETQYF. The DNA for the CDR3 is TGTGCCAGCAGCCAAGTATCTAGCGGGACGGGGGAGACCCAGTACTTC.

The rearrangement links TRBV6-1 to TRBJ1-1; D unresolved. V lost 4 bases to trimming and J lost 1 base, with 7 bases between them. From germline, CDR1 is MNHNS and CDR2 SASEGT. The length of the CDR3 is 13 residues. CDR3 in amino acids: CASSASGNTEAFF. CDR3 bases: TGTGCCAGCAGTGCCAGCGGGAACACTGAAGCTTTCTTT.

The chain couples TRBV10-3 to TRBJ2-7; unclear D gene. Germline CDR1 is ENHRY and CDR2 is SYGVKD. The CDR3 spans 13 residues. Trimming removed 2 bases from V and 5 bases from J, with 10 bases in between. For the CDR3, the DNA is TGTGCCATCAGTGAGAGGTGGTCGAACGAGCAGTACTTC. Amino acids: CAISERWSNEQYF.